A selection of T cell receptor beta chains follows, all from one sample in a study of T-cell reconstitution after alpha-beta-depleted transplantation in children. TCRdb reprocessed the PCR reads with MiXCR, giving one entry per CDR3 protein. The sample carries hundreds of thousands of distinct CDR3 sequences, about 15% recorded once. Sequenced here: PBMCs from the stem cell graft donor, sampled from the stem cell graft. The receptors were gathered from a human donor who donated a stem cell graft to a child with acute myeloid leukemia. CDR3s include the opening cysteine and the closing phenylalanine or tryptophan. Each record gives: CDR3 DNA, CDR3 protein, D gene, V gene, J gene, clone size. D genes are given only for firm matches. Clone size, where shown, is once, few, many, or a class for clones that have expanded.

CDR3nt: TGTGCCAGCAGTTTAGGAGGGACAGCCGTAACCTACGAGCAGTACTTC; CDR3aa: CASSLGGTAVTYEQYF; d_gene: TRBD1; v_gene: TRBV12-3/TRBV12-4; j_gene: TRBJ2-7; abundance: many
CDR3nt: TGTGCCACCAGCTTGGGACGGAGGGGAGAGACCCAGTACTTC; CDR3aa: CATSLGRRGETQYF; d_gene: .; v_gene: TRBV15; j_gene: TRBJ2-5; abundance: .
CDR3nt: TGCAGTGCCAATCCGGGACAGGGAGCCAAAAACATTCAGTACTTC; CDR3aa: CSANPGQGAKNIQYF; d_gene: TRBD1; v_gene: TRBV20-1; j_gene: TRBJ2-4; abundance: many
CDR3nt: TGTGCCAGCAGCCTACCCCTTGGGCGGACTGAAGCTTTCTTT; CDR3aa: CASSLPLGRTEAFF; d_gene: .; v_gene: TRBV11-2; j_gene: TRBJ1-1; abundance: few
CDR3nt: TGTGCCATCAGTGAGGGGGGACAGGGCTTTCAGCCCCAGCATTTT; CDR3aa: CAISEGGQGFQPQHF; d_gene: TRBD1; v_gene: TRBV10-3; j_gene: TRBJ1-5; abundance: many
CDR3nt: TGCAGCGTTCGGTCAGGGAGTCTTAGCACAGATACGCAGTATTTT; CDR3aa: CSVRSGSLSTDTQYF; d_gene: .; v_gene: TRBV29-1; j_gene: TRBJ2-3; abundance: many
CDR3nt: TGTGCCACCAGTGATCCCGGGACAGGGAATGCCAATGAGCAGTTCTTC; CDR3aa: CATSDPGTGNANEQFF; d_gene: TRBD1; v_gene: TRBV24-1; j_gene: TRBJ2-1; abundance: few
CDR3nt: TGTGCCAGCAGCTTAACCCGGACAGGGACCTACAATGAGCAGTTCTTC; CDR3aa: CASSLTRTGTYNEQFF; d_gene: TRBD1; v_gene: TRBV7-6; j_gene: TRBJ2-1; abundance: .
CDR3nt: TGTGCCAGCAGCTTATACCCCGGGGGGAACACCGGGGAGCTGTTTTTT; CDR3aa: CASSLYPGGNTGELFF; d_gene: .; v_gene: TRBV7-2; j_gene: TRBJ2-2; abundance: .
CDR3nt: TGCAGTGCTAGAGTCCAAGGCAGAAGCACAGATACGCAGTATTTT; CDR3aa: CSARVQGRSTDTQYF; d_gene: .; v_gene: TRBV20-1; j_gene: TRBJ2-3; abundance: many